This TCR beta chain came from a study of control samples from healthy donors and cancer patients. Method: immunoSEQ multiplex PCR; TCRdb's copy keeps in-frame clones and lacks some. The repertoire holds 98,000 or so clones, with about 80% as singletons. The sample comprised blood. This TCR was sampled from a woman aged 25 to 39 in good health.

CDR3 region: CASSINRRNIQYF. The DNA of the CDR3 is TGTGCCAGTAGTATAAACAGGAGGAACATTCAGTACTTC. This chain connects TRBV19 to TRBJ2-4; D could derive from TRBD1 or TRBD2 (5 bases each). V lost 2 bases and J 7 bases, leaving 9 bases between the germline ends. This CDR3 has 13 residues. Germline assignment: CDR1 LNHDA and CDR2 SQIVND (reference sequence).